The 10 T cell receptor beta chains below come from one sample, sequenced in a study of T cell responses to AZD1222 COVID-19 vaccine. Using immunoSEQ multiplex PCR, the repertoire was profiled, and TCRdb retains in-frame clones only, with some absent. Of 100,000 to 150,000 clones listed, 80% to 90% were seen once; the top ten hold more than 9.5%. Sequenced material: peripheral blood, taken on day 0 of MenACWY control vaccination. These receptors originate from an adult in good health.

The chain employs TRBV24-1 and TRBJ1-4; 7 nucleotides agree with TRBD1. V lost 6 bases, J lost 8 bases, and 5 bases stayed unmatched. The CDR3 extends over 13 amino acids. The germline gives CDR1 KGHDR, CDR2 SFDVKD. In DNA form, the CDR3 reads TGTGCCACCAGTTCAGGGGGAGGCGAAAAACTGTTTTTT. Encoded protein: CATSSGGGEKLFF.

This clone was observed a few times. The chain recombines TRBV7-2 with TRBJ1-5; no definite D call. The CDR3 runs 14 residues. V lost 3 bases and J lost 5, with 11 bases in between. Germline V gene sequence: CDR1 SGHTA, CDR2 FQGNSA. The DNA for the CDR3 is TGTGCCAGCAGCTTTCGAGACGGAGATCAGCCCCAGCATTTT. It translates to CASSFRDGDQPQHF.

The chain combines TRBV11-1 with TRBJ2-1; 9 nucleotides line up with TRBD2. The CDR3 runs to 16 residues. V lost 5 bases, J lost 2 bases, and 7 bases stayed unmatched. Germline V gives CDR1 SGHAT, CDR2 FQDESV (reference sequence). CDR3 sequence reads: CASSPILAGTYNEQFF. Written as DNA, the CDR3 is TGTGCCAGCAGCCCCATTCTAGCGGGGACCTACAATGAGCAGTTCTTC.

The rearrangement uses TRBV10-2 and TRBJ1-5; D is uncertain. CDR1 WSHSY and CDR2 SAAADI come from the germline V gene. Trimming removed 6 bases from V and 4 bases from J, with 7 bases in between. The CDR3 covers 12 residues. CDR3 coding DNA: TGCGCCAGCAGCGAGCGGAATCAGCCCCAGCATTTT. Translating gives CASSERNQPQHF.

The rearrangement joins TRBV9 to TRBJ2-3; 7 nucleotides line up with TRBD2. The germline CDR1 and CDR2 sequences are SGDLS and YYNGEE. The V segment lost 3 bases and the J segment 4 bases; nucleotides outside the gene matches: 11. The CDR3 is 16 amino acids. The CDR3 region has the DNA TGTGCCAGCAGCGGACCCGGGTTAGCGGGCGCAGATACGCAGTATTTT. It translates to CASSGPGLAGADTQYF. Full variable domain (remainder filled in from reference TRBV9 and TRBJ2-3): DSGVTQTPKHLITATGQRVTLRCSPRSGDLSVYWYQQSLDQGLQFLIQYYNGEERAKGNILERFSAQQFPDLHSELNLSSLELGDSALYFCASSGPGLAGADTQYFGPGTRLTVL.

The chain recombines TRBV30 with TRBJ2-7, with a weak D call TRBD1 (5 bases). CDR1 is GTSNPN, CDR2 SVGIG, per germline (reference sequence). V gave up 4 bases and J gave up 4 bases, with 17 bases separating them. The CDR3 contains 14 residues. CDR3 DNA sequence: TGTGCCTGGACGTCGGCAGGGATTTTTTACGAGCAGTACTTC. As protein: CAWTSAGIFYEQYF.

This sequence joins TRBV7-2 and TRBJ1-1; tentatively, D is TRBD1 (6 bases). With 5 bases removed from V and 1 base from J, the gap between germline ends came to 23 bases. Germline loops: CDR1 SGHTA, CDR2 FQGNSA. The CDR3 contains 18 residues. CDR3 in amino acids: CASSPSFRGAIGNTEAFF. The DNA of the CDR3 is TGTGCCAGCAGCCCATCTTTCCGGGGGGCAATAGGGAACACTGAAGCTTTCTTT.

Written as DNA, the CDR3 is TGTGCCCATCACCCAACTGGCTCAAACTACGAGCAGTACTTC. Translating it yields CAHHPTGSNYEQYF. This sequence joins TRBV27 and TRBJ2-7; D remains ambiguous. The CDR3 covers 14 residues. V lost 11 bases and J lost 3, with 20 bases in between. Germline values: CDR1 MNHEY, CDR2 SMNVEV (reference sequence).

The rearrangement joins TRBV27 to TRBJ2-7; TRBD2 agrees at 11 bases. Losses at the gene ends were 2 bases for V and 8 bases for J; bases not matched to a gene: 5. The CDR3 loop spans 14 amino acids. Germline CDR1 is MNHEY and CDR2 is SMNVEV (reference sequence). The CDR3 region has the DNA TGTGCCAGCAGTTTAAGTCGACTAGCGGGAAAGCAGTACTTC. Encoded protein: CASSLSRLAGKQYF.

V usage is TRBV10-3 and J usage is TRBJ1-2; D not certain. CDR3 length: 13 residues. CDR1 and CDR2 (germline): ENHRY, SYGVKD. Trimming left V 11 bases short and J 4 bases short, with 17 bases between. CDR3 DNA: TGTGCCGGCCGGAGGGAGGCGGGCTATGGCTACACCTTC. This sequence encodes CAGRREAGYGYTF.